Listed below are T cell receptor beta chains from one sample, sequenced in a study of blood T cell repertoires in COVID-19. Produced via immunoSEQ multiplex PCR; TCRdb's table is partial and in-frame only. This sample has over 300,000 clones; 88% occur once, and the top ten carry approximately 0.96%. The sequenced sample consisted of PBMCs or T cells enriched from blood (not recorded which). The receptors derive from a woman aged 25 to 45 with acute COVID-19. CDR3s include the opening cysteine and the closing phenylalanine or tryptophan. Fields, in order: V gene, D gene, clone size, J gene, CDR3 DNA, CDR3 protein. The D gene is left open where the match is weak. Some rows mark clone size as missing; the rest say once, few, many or name a class of expanded clone.

v_gene: TRBV12-3/TRBV12-4; d_gene: .; abundance: .; j_gene: TRBJ1-2; CDR3nt: TGTGCCATTACATACGGAGGGATGGGCTACACCTTC; CDR3aa: CAITYGGMGYTF
v_gene: TRBV4-1; d_gene: .; abundance: .; j_gene: TRBJ2-7; CDR3nt: TGCGCCAGCAGCCAAGGTCCTGGAGAATACGAGCAGTACTTC; CDR3aa: CASSQGPGEYEQYF
v_gene: TRBV5-1; d_gene: TRBD2; abundance: .; j_gene: TRBJ2-1; CDR3nt: TGCGCCAGCAGCCAGAACCCGGGGGGGCTTCGCGATGAGCAGTTCTTC; CDR3aa: CASSQNPGGLRDEQFF
v_gene: TRBV9; d_gene: TRBD1; abundance: .; j_gene: TRBJ2-1; CDR3nt: TGTGCCAGCAGCCAGACAGGGATCTCCTACAATGAGCAGTTCTTC; CDR3aa: CASSQTGISYNEQFF
v_gene: TRBV5-3; d_gene: TRBD1; abundance: .; j_gene: TRBJ1-6; CDR3nt: TGTGCCAGAAGCCCGGCAGGACAGGCTTCTTATAATTCACCCCTCCACTTT; CDR3aa: CARSPAGQASYNSPLHF
v_gene: TRBV29-1; d_gene: .; abundance: once; j_gene: TRBJ2-7; CDR3nt: TGCAGCGTCCAACAGGGTTACGAGCAGTACTTC; CDR3aa: CSVQQGYEQYF
v_gene: TRBV25-1; d_gene: TRBD1; abundance: .; j_gene: TRBJ1-5; CDR3nt: TGTGCCAGCAGTGAAGGGGCAGGGGGAAGTCAGCCCCAGCATTTT; CDR3aa: CASSEGAGGSQPQHF
v_gene: TRBV5-1; d_gene: .; abundance: .; j_gene: TRBJ2-4; CDR3nt: TGCGCCAGCAGCCCCTCCGGGACAAATGGAAACATTCAGTACTTC; CDR3aa: CASSPSGTNGNIQYF
v_gene: TRBV10-1; d_gene: .; abundance: once; j_gene: TRBJ2-3; CDR3nt: TGCGCCAGCAGTGAGCAAGGGGGACATCCCGATACGCAGTATTTT; CDR3aa: CASSEQGGHPDTQYF
v_gene: TRBV27; d_gene: TRBD1; abundance: .; j_gene: TRBJ1-2; CDR3nt: TGTGCCAGCAGTTTAGGGGCAGGGGGCGTAACTGGCTACACCTTC; CDR3aa: CASSLGAGGVTGYTF
v_gene: TRBV14; d_gene: TRBD2; abundance: .; j_gene: TRBJ2-3; CDR3nt: TGTGCCAGCAGCGGACTAGCGGGGGTGGTAGATACGCAGTATTTT; CDR3aa: CASSGLAGVVDTQYF
v_gene: TRBV2; d_gene: TRBD2; abundance: .; j_gene: TRBJ2-7; CDR3nt: TGTGCCAGCAGTGAAGAGCGGGGGTCCTACGAGCAGTACTTC; CDR3aa: CASSEERGSYEQYF
v_gene: TRBV2; d_gene: TRBD2; abundance: .; j_gene: TRBJ2-3; CDR3nt: TGTGCCAGCAGTGCGACTAGCGGGGGGTTCAGTACGCAGTATTTT; CDR3aa: CASSATSGGFSTQYF
v_gene: TRBV24-1; d_gene: .; abundance: .; j_gene: TRBJ2-1; CDR3nt: TGTGCCACCAGTGGGCACAGGGAATACAATGAGCAGTTCTTC; CDR3aa: CATSGHREYNEQFF
v_gene: TRBV4-1; d_gene: .; abundance: .; j_gene: TRBJ1-5; CDR3nt: TGCGCCAGCAGCCCCGCCCGCTGGGGCGGCAATCAGCCCCAGCATTTT; CDR3aa: CASSPARWGGNQPQHF
v_gene: TRBV27; d_gene: .; abundance: few; j_gene: TRBJ2-7; CDR3nt: TGTGCCAGCAGTCTCCTCCAGGGATACTCCTACGAGCAGTACTTC; CDR3aa: CASSLLQGYSYEQYF
v_gene: TRBV19; d_gene: .; abundance: .; j_gene: TRBJ1-1; CDR3nt: TGTGCCAGTAGTATCGACGGAGCCGATGAAGCTTTCTTT; CDR3aa: CASSIDGADEAFF
v_gene: TRBV2; d_gene: .; abundance: once; j_gene: TRBJ1-4; CDR3nt: TGTGCCAGCAGTGAACGCCGGGGAAAACTGTTTTTT; CDR3aa: CASSERRGKLFF
v_gene: TRBV7-2; d_gene: TRBD1; abundance: .; j_gene: TRBJ1-5; CDR3nt: TGTGCCAGCAGTTTGGACAGGGGGAATCAGCCCCAGCATTTT; CDR3aa: CASSLDRGNQPQHF
v_gene: TRBV2; d_gene: TRBD1; abundance: .; j_gene: TRBJ2-2; CDR3nt: TGTGCCAGCCAGGGACCGACAGGGGTTGCCGGGGAGCTGTTTTTT; CDR3aa: CASQGPTGVAGELFF
v_gene: TRBV5-1; d_gene: .; abundance: .; j_gene: TRBJ1-4; CDR3nt: TGCGCCAGCAGCTTGGCGTCTTCCGGGGAAAAACTGTTTTTT; CDR3aa: CASSLASSGEKLFF
v_gene: TRBV5-5; d_gene: TRBD1; abundance: .; j_gene: TRBJ2-3; CDR3nt: TGTGCCAGCAGCTTGTTGGGACAGATCACAGATACGCAGTATTTT; CDR3aa: CASSLLGQITDTQYF
v_gene: TRBV7-9; d_gene: TRBD2; abundance: .; j_gene: TRBJ2-3; CDR3nt: TGTGCCAGCAGCTTAGACCGGGGGGAAGGCACAGATACGCAGTATTTT; CDR3aa: CASSLDRGEGTDTQYF
v_gene: TRBV6-5; d_gene: TRBD1; abundance: .; j_gene: TRBJ2-5; CDR3nt: TGTGCCAGCAGAAATACCGGGACAGGGGACGAGACCCAGTACTTC; CDR3aa: CASRNTGTGDETQYF
v_gene: TRBV9; d_gene: TRBD1; abundance: once; j_gene: TRBJ1-1; CDR3nt: TGTGCCAGCAGCGTAGAGGGGGCATTGGGCACTGAAGCTTTCTTT; CDR3aa: CASSVEGALGTEAFF
v_gene: TRBV4-1; d_gene: TRBD1; abundance: .; j_gene: TRBJ2-2; CDR3nt: TGCGCCAGCAGCCCTCGAGGTCAGGGGGACACCGGGGAGCTGTTTTTT; CDR3aa: CASSPRGQGDTGELFF
v_gene: TRBV13; d_gene: TRBD1; abundance: .; j_gene: TRBJ1-2; CDR3nt: TGTGCCAGCAGCTTAGGGGCACAGGGGCTAAACTATGGCTACACCTTC; CDR3aa: CASSLGAQGLNYGYTF
v_gene: TRBV5-1; d_gene: .; abundance: .; j_gene: TRBJ2-1; CDR3nt: TGCGCCAGCAGCGCGGATTCAGGGGGGCCCTACAATGAGCAGTTCTTC; CDR3aa: CASSADSGGPYNEQFF
v_gene: TRBV10-1; d_gene: TRBD1; abundance: .; j_gene: TRBJ2-7; CDR3nt: TGCGCCAGCAGTGAGGGGACAGGGGGCCTATACGAGCAGTACTTC; CDR3aa: CASSEGTGGLYEQYF
v_gene: TRBV5-1; d_gene: .; abundance: .; j_gene: TRBJ2-3; CDR3nt: TGCGCCAGCAGCTTGGTCTCGGGGAATTCCTATCATGATACGCAGTATTTT; CDR3aa: CASSLVSGNSYHDTQYF
v_gene: TRBV9; d_gene: TRBD1; abundance: .; j_gene: TRBJ1-3; CDR3nt: TGTGCCAGCAGCAAGTCCCCGGGACAGGGGTACGGAAACACCATATATTTT; CDR3aa: CASSKSPGQGYGNTIYF
v_gene: TRBV15; d_gene: TRBD2; abundance: .; j_gene: TRBJ2-1; CDR3nt: TGTGCCACCAGCAGAGTGGGACACGAGCGGGGGTACAATGAGCAGTTCTTC; CDR3aa: CATSRVGHERGYNEQFF
v_gene: TRBV7-9; d_gene: .; abundance: .; j_gene: TRBJ1-1; CDR3nt: TGTGCCAGCAGCTCAAATTACAGGAACACTGAAGCTTTCTTT; CDR3aa: CASSSNYRNTEAFF
v_gene: TRBV5-1; d_gene: .; abundance: .; j_gene: TRBJ1-5; CDR3nt: TGCGCCAGCAGCTTGGGTGCGGGCGGAGGGAGCAATCAGCCCCAGCATTTT; CDR3aa: CASSLGAGGGSNQPQHF
v_gene: TRBV6-4; d_gene: TRBD1; abundance: .; j_gene: TRBJ2-1; CDR3nt: TGTGCCAGCAGTGACTGGGACAGGGGCATAAATGAGCAGTTCTTC; CDR3aa: CASSDWDRGINEQFF
v_gene: TRBV29-1; d_gene: TRBD2; abundance: .; j_gene: TRBJ2-2; CDR3nt: TGCAGCTACATGCGGGGGGCGGTAGCCGGGGAGCTGTTTTTT; CDR3aa: CSYMRGAVAGELFF
v_gene: TRBV24-1; d_gene: TRBD2; abundance: .; j_gene: TRBJ2-2; CDR3nt: TGTGCCACCAGTGATTTCTCGGGGGGGGCCGCCGGGGAGCTGTTTTTT; CDR3aa: CATSDFSGGAAGELFF
v_gene: TRBV27; d_gene: TRBD1; abundance: .; j_gene: TRBJ1-1; CDR3nt: TGTGCCAGCAGTCCCCCAGGGGGCCGTACTGAAGCTTTCTTT; CDR3aa: CASSPPGGRTEAFF
v_gene: TRBV7-2; d_gene: TRBD2; abundance: .; j_gene: TRBJ2-3; CDR3nt: TGTGCCAGCAGCTTTCGGCGGGGGGACGCAGATACGCAGTATTTT; CDR3aa: CASSFRRGDADTQYF
v_gene: TRBV18; d_gene: TRBD1; abundance: .; j_gene: TRBJ2-1; CDR3nt: TGTGCCAGCTCACCGTCGACAGGGGGCAATGAGCAGTTCTTC; CDR3aa: CASSPSTGGNEQFF
v_gene: TRBV18; d_gene: TRBD2; abundance: .; j_gene: TRBJ2-3; CDR3nt: TGTGCCAGCTCACCAGGGAGGGTGGCAGATACGCAGTATTTT; CDR3aa: CASSPGRVADTQYF
v_gene: TRBV2; d_gene: .; abundance: .; j_gene: TRBJ1-1; CDR3nt: TGTGCCACCAACTCTGGGGGGGGGCCCCTCGTCGGTGAAGCTTTCTTT; CDR3aa: CATNSGGGPLVGEAFF
v_gene: TRBV30; d_gene: TRBD1; abundance: .; j_gene: TRBJ1-6; CDR3nt: TGTGCCTGGTCCCACAGGGGGCGCGCGTATAATTCACCCCTCCACTTT; CDR3aa: CAWSHRGRAYNSPLHF
v_gene: TRBV20-1; d_gene: .; abundance: .; j_gene: TRBJ1-1; CDR3nt: TGCACCGGAGCCTGGAACACTGAAGCTTTCTTT; CDR3aa: CTGAWNTEAFF
v_gene: TRBV7-9; d_gene: TRBD1; abundance: few; j_gene: TRBJ1-6; CDR3nt: TGTGCCAGCAGCTTAGGACAGGGATATAATTCACCCCTCCACTTT; CDR3aa: CASSLGQGYNSPLHF